The 28 T cell receptor beta chains in this list originate from one sample, sequenced in a study of vaccination and CD4 T cells after COVID-19. Their cognate antigens are unknown. Once obtained from cultured CD4+ T cells, the DNA was sequenced using the Oncomine TCR Beta short-read assay. TCRdb ran MiXCR on the PCR reads and lists one entry per CDR3 protein. The table lists about 16,000 distinct CDR3 sequences, roughly 56% of them singletons, with over 7.5% in the top ten. This sample's treatment: roughly 11-day PBMC culture with coronavirus spike peptide pools or control peptides (ViraFEST assay). The sequencing sample was made of CD4+ T cells from blood, cultured in vitro. The source is a human donor who had recovered from COVID-19.

The V gene is TRBV28, the J gene TRBJ2-5; D not resolved. Germline V gives CDR1 MDHEN, CDR2 SYDVKM. The CDR3 extends over 12 amino acids. Deletions cut 2 bases from V and 1 base from J, with 2 bases between. In DNA, the CDR3 is TGTGCCAGCAGTTTAGGCCAAGAGACCCAGTACTTC. Encoded protein: CASSLGQETQYF.

DNA of the CDR3: TGTGCCAGCAGTGACCGATCCTCCGGCGTCCGTCGCTACGAGCAGTACTTC. It translates to CASSDRSSGVRRYEQYF. The chain joins TRBV2 to TRBJ2-7, with no clear D. CDR1 is SNHLY, CDR2 FYNNEI, per germline. V was shortened by 3 bases and J by 3 bases, with 21 bases between the two germline ends. The CDR3 covers 17 residues.

The V gene is TRBV5-1, the J gene TRBJ2-3; D uncertain. The germline V and J ends were trimmed by 0 bases and 1 base, with 9 bases remaining between them. From germline, CDR1 is SGHRS and CDR2 YFSETQ. The CDR3 is made up of 15 amino acids. This chain's CDR3 is CASSLELVGTDTQYF. Here the CDR3 DNA reads TGCGCCAGCAGCTTGGAGTTAGTCGGCACAGATACGCAGTATTTT.

The chain combines TRBV7-3 with TRBJ2-1, with a tentative D call TRBD1 (5 bases). Looked up from germline, CDR1 is SGHTA and CDR2 is FQGTGA. The CDR3 runs to 16 residues. V was pared by 1 base and J by 0 bases, with 10 bases between. The CDR3: CASSLIGASSYNEQFF. The CDR3 region has the DNA TGTGCCAGCAGCTTAATAGGGGCGAGCTCCTACAATGAGCAGTTCTTC. The variable domain in full, with the rest retrieved from reference TRBV7-3 and TRBJ2-1, is GAGVSQTPSNKVTEKGKYVELRCDPISGHTALYWYRQSLGQGPEFLIYFQGTGAADDSGLPNDRFFAVRPEGSVSTLKIQRTERGDSAVYLCASSLIGASSYNEQFFGPGTRLTVL.

This chain joins TRBV29-1 and TRBJ1-1, with D perhaps matching TRBD1 (5 bases). Germline lookup yields CDR1 SQVTM and CDR2 ANQGSEA. Trimming cost V 7 bases and J 4 bases, with 13 bases left between them. This CDR3 is 12 amino acids long. The CDR3 reads CSARGGITEAFF. The CDR3 region has the DNA TGCAGCGCCCGGGGCGGAATCACTGAAGCTTTCTTT.

CDR3 DNA sequence: TGTGCCAGCAGCCCCTTGGGGGGGCAAGGTCAGCCCCAGCATTTT. It translates to CASSPLGGQGQPQHF. This chain links TRBV27 with TRBJ1-5; TRBD1 is a possible D gene (6 bases). The CDR3 sequence is 15 residues long. CDR1 and CDR2 (germline): MNHEY, SMNVEV (reference sequence). Trimming stripped 6 bases from V and 6 bases from J, with 18 bases between.

The chain recombines TRBV5-1 with TRBJ2-5; TRBD1 is a possible D gene (5 bases). The CDR3 runs to 16 residues. Germline CDR1 and CDR2: SGHRS and YFSETQ. Trimming took off 1 base at V and 0 bases at J, with 13 bases between the two ends. In DNA form, the CDR3 reads TGCGCCAGCAGCTTGTTAGGTGGGGCCAACCAAGAGACCCAGTACTTC. Translation: CASSLLGGANQETQYF. The complete variable domain, with remaining parts taken from reference TRBV5-1 and TRBJ2-5, reads KAGVTQTPRYLIKTRGQQVTLSCSPISGHRSVSWYQQTPGQGLQFLFEYFSETQRNKGNFPGRFSGRQFSNSRSEMNVSTLELGDSALYLCASSLLGGANQETQYFGPGTRLLVL.

The rearrangement links TRBV4-3 to TRBJ1-6; D is unclear. V was shortened by 0 bases and J by 2 bases, with 8 bases between the two germline ends. Germline lookup yields CDR1 LGHNA and CDR2 YSLEER. CDR3 length equals 16 residues. CDR3 sequence (DNA): TGCGCCAGCAGCCAAGATCCGGAACCCTATAATTCACCCCTCCACTTT. Protein sequence: CASSQDPEPYNSPLHF.

This chain connects TRBV7-9 to TRBJ1-2; 7 bases match TRBD1. Germline V lookup: CDR1 SEHNR, CDR2 FQNEAQ (reference sequence). CDR3 length equals 12 residues. Germline trimming cut 6 bases from V and 2 bases from J; bases unmatched to any gene: 0. CDR3 in amino acids: CASRGQNYGYTF. The CDR3 coding sequence is TGTGCCAGCAGGGGACAGAACTATGGCTACACCTTC.

The genes are TRBV12-3 or TRBV12-4 and TRBJ2-2; tentatively, D is TRBD2 (6 bases). The CDR3 contains 14 residues. Deletions cut 8 bases from V and 0 bases from J, with 10 bases between. The CDR3 loop is CASGGGPNTGELFF. For the CDR3, the DNA is TGTGCCAGCGGAGGAGGGCCGAACACCGGGGAGCTGTTTTTT.

The rearrangement uses TRBV18 and TRBJ1-5, with D tentatively TRBD1 (5 bases). Trimming cost V 5 bases and J 4 bases, with 21 bases left between them. This CDR3 has 17 amino acids. Germline-derived CDR1 and CDR2 are KGHSH and LQKENI. CDR3 DNA sequence: TGTGCCAGCTCATTTCCGGGAGCGACAGAGGGGAATCAGCCCCAGCATTTT. It codes for CASSFPGATEGNQPQHF.

The chain couples TRBV20-1 to TRBJ1-1; D may be TRBD1 (5 bases). This CDR3 has 16 amino acids. Per germline, CDR1 DFQATT and CDR2 SNEGSKA (reference sequence). The V gene lost 0 bases and the J gene lost 3 bases, with 17 bases spanning the gap. CDR3 sequence: CSAREPRQSTDTEAFF. CDR3 DNA sequence: TGCAGTGCTAGAGAGCCACGACAGAGTACGGACACTGAAGCTTTCTTT.

The rearrangement uses TRBV2 and TRBJ2-1, with 8 bases identical to TRBD2. Germline values: CDR1 SNHLY, CDR2 FYNNEI. Losses at the gene ends were 6 bases for V and 7 bases for J; bases not matched to a gene: 2. CDR3 length: 12 amino acids. CDR3 protein: CASRERENEQFF. In nucleotides, the CDR3 is TGTGCCAGCAGGGAGCGGGAGAATGAGCAGTTCTTC.

This clonotype was counted between two and nine times. The chain uses TRBV20-1 and TRBJ2-3; TRBD2 matches at 8 bases. CDR3 length: 15 residues. Trimming removed 5 bases from V and 4 bases from J; junction bases left unmatched: 11. Germline CDR1 is DFQATT and CDR2 is SNEGSKA (reference sequence). CDR3: CSALSSSGSADTQYF. CDR3 DNA sequence: TGCAGTGCTTTATCCTCAAGCGGGAGTGCAGATACGCAGTATTTT.

J is TRBJ1-2 and V is TRBV20-1; TRBD1 matches 7 bases. Trimming cost V 5 bases and J 4 bases; bases outside gene matches: 13. The CDR3 extends over 15 amino acids. Germline CDR1 DFQATT, CDR2 SNEGSKA (reference sequence). CDR3 bases: TGCAGTGCTGAACCAAGGACAGGACGGCTCTATGGCTACACCTTC. Its translation is CSAEPRTGRLYGYTF.

The V call is TRBV3-1, the J call TRBJ2-3, with D perhaps TRBD1 (5 bases). Germline V gives CDR1 LGHDT, CDR2 YNNKEL (reference sequence). The CDR3 runs to 13 residues. Trimming stripped 10 bases from V and 4 bases from J, with 15 bases between. CDR3: CATRGRASDTQYF. Here the CDR3 DNA reads TGTGCCACCCGTGGCAGGGCGTCAGATACGCAGTATTTT.

The chain combines TRBV20-1 with TRBJ2-3; the D gene is possibly TRBD2 (6 bases). This CDR3 is 16 amino acids long. The V end was cut by 0 bases, the J end by 4 bases, with 17 bases between. CDR1 DFQATT and CDR2 SNEGSKA come from the germline V gene (reference sequence). The CDR3 DNA reads TGCAGTGCTAGAGATCTGGCGGGGCGGGGACCAGATACGCAGTATTTT. Translating gives CSARDLAGRGPDTQYF.

This clonotype was counted a few times. The chain employs TRBV12-3 or TRBV12-4 and TRBJ1-2; D ambiguous. Deletions cut 6 bases from V and 8 bases from J, with 10 bases between. The CDR3 is made up of 11 amino acids. CDR3 in amino acids: CASSPGNGYTF. CDR3 nucleotide sequence: TGTGCCAGCAGCCCGGGAAACGGCTACACCTTC.

The chain employs TRBV20-1 and TRBJ1-4, with D hard to call. The V end lost 5 bases, the J end lost 7 bases, and 14 bases lay between the germline ends. The CDR3 length is 13 residues. Germline CDR1 and CDR2: DFQATT and SNEGSKA (reference sequence). CDR3 region: CSASGSWGEKLFF. The CDR3 DNA reads TGCAGTGCTTCCGGGAGTTGGGGTGAAAAACTGTTTTTT.

The J gene is TRBJ1-2, the V gene TRBV2, with D possibly being TRBD1 (6 bases). The CDR3 spans 12 residues. V lost 8 bases and J lost 4, with 11 bases in between. Germline V gene sequence: CDR1 SNHLY, CDR2 FYNNEI. CDR3 in amino acids: CASQGPAYGYTF. The DNA for the CDR3 is TGTGCCAGCCAGGGGCCCGCCTATGGCTACACCTTC.

The genes are TRBV4-3 and TRBJ2-5, with a tentative D call TRBD1 (6 bases). Germline lookup yields CDR1 LGHNA and CDR2 YSLEER. The CDR3 is 17 amino acids. Deletions cut 0 bases from V and 7 bases from J, with 21 bases between. This chain's CDR3 is CASSQDLGGHPPGTQYF. CDR3 in DNA: TGCGCCAGCAGCCAAGATCTAGGGGGACACCCCCCCGGGACCCAGTACTTC.

The chain has TRBV5-1 and TRBJ1-1, with 8 positions matching TRBD1. V shed 2 bases, J shed 11 bases, and the junction held 8 bases outside the gene matches. The germline CDR1 and CDR2 sequences are SGHRS and YFSETQ. The CDR3 runs to 13 residues. The CDR3 coding sequence is TGCGCCAGCAGCTTCAACGGACAGGGTGATGCTTTCTTT. Translating gives CASSFNGQGDAFF.

The chain joins TRBV20-1 to TRBJ2-1, with 11 positions matching TRBD2. J lost 1 base, V lost 3 bases, and 5 bases had no gene match. The V gene's germline CDR1 is DFQATT and CDR2 SNEGSKA (reference sequence). CDR3 length equals 16 residues. In DNA, the CDR3 is TGCAGTGCTAGGTCCGCTAGCGGGAGGTCCTACAATGAGCAGTTCTTC. Its translation: CSARSASGRSYNEQFF.

The chain has TRBV10-3 and TRBJ2-1; 14 bases line up with TRBD2. The germline V gene has CDR1 ENHRY and CDR2 SYGVKD. Losses at the gene ends were 0 bases for V and 3 bases for J; bases not matched to a gene: 7. The CDR3 runs to 19 residues. The CDR3 DNA reads as TGTGCCATCAGTGAGTCCGGGACTAGCGGGAGATCGGGCTACAATGAGCAGTTCTTC. This codes for CAISESGTSGRSGYNEQFF.

The CDR3 DNA reads TGTGCCAGCTCCCGCGGAGCCTTATCCTACGAGCAGTACTTC. Protein: CASSRGALSYEQYF. The rearrangement uses TRBV18 and TRBJ2-7; no reliable D call. This CDR3 comprises 14 residues. Germline assignment: CDR1 KGHSH and CDR2 LQKENI. Between the trimmed V and J ends, which lost 6 bases and 1 base, there was a span of 13 bases. Looking up the rest from reference TRBV18 and TRBJ2-7 gives the full variable domain: NAGVMQNPRHLVRRRGQEARLRCSPMKGHSHVYWYRQLPEEGLKFMVYLQKENIIDESGMPKERFSAEFPKEGPSILRIQQVVRGDSAAYFCASSRGALSYEQYFGPGTRLTVT.

V is TRBV2 and J is TRBJ1-4; D gene unclear. V dropped 4 bases and J dropped 2 bases, with 11 bases sitting between them. This CDR3 region has 15 residues. Germline CDR1 and CDR2: SNHLY and FYNNEI. This CDR3 reads CASSAQRPTNEKLFF. CDR3 DNA: TGTGCCAGCAGTGCACAACGGCCGACTAATGAAAAACTGTTTTTT.

This chain links TRBV7-3 with TRBJ2-5; 7 nucleotides line up with TRBD2. V shed 2 bases and J 2 bases; nucleotides not matched to a gene: 5. The CDR3 is 15 residues long. The germline V gene encodes CDR1 SGHTA and CDR2 FQGTGA. CDR3: CASSLQPSGQETQYF. Written as DNA, the CDR3 is TGTGCCAGCAGCTTACAGCCTAGCGGACAAGAGACCCAGTACTTC.

This chain connects TRBV12-3 or TRBV12-4 to TRBJ1-5; 7 bases map to TRBD1. J lost 5 bases, V lost 2 bases, and 9 bases had no gene match. This CDR3 is 16 amino acids long. The CDR3 region is CASSLRYDREDQPQHF. The CDR3 DNA follows: TGTGCCAGCAGTTTACGGTATGACAGGGAAGATCAGCCCCAGCATTTT.